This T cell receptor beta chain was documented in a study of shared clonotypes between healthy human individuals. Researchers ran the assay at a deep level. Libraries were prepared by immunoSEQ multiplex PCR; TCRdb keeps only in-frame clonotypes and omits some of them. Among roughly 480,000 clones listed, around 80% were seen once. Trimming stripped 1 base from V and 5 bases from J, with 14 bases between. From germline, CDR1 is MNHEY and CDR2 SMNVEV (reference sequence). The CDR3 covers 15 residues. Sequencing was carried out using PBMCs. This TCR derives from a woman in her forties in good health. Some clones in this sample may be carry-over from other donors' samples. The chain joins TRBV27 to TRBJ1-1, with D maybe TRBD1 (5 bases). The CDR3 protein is CASSLWGGGRTEAFF. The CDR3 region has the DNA TGTGCCAGCAGTTTATGGGGTGGGGGTCGAACTGAAGCTTTCTTT.